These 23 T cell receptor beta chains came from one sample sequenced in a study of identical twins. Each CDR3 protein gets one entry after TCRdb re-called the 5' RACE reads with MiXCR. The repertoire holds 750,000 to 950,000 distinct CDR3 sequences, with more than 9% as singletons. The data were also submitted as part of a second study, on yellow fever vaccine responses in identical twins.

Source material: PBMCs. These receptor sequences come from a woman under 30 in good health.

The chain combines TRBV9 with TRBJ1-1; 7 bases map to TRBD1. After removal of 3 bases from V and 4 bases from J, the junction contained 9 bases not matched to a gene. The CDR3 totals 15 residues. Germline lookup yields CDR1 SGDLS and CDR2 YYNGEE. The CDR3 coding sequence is TGTGCCAGCAGCGGACCTACAGGGGCGGTCACTGAAGCTTTCTTT. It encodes CASSGPTGAVTEAFF.

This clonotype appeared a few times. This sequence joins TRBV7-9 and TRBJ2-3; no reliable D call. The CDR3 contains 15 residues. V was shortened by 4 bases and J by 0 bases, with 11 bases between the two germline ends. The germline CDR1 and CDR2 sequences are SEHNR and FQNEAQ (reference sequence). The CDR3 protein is CASSSRLTSTDTQYF. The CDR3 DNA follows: TGTGCCAGCAGCTCAAGGTTGACTAGCACAGATACGCAGTATTTT.

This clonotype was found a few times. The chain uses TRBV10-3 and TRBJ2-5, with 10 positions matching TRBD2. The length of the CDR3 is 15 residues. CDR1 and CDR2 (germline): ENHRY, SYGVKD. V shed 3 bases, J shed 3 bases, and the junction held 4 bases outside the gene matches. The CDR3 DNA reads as TGTGCCATCAGTGAATCGCTAGCGGGAGAAGAGACCCAGTACTTC. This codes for CAISESLAGEETQYF.

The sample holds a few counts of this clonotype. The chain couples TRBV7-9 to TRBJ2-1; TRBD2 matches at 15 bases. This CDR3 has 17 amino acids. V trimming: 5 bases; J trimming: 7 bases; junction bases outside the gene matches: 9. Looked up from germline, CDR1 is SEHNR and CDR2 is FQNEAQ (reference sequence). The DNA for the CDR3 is TGTGCCAGCAGCGCCCAGAGGACTAGCGGGGGGGCAAATGAGCAGTTCTTC. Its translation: CASSAQRTSGGANEQFF.

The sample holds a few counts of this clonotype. For the CDR3, the DNA is TGTGCCAGCAGTGTCCGGGACAGGGCTGGATACGAGCAGTACTTC. It encodes CASSVRDRAGYEQYF. This chain uses TRBV25-1 with TRBJ2-7; 9 bases are shared with TRBD1. Germline V gene data show CDR1 as MGHDK and CDR2 as SYGVNS. After removal of 4 bases from V and 4 bases from J, the junction contained 8 bases not matched to a gene. The CDR3 length is 15 residues.

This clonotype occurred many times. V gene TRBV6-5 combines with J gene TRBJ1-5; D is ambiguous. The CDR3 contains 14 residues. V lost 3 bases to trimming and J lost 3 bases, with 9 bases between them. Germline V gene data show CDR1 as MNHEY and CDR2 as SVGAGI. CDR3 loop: CASSYLGNNQPQHF. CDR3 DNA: TGTGCCAGCAGTTATCTAGGGAACAATCAGCCCCAGCATTTT.

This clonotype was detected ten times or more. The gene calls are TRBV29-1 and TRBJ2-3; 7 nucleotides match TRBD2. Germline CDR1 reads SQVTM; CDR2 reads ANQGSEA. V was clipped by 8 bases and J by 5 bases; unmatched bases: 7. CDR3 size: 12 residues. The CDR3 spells CSPRGDGDTQYF. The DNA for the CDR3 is TGCAGCCCCCGGGGGGATGGAGATACGCAGTATTTT.

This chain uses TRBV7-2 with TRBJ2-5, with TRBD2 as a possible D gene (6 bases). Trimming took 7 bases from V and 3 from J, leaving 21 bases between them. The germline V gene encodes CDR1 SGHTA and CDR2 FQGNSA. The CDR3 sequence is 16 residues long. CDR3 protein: CASTPNRWGEEETQYF. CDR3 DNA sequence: TGTGCCAGCACCCCAAACAGATGGGGGGAAGAAGAGACCCAGTACTTC. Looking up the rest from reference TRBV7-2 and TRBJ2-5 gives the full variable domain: GAGVSQSPSNKVTEKGKDVELRCDPISGHTALYWYRQSLGQGLEFLIYFQGNSAPDKSGLPSDRFSAERTGGSVSTLTIQRTQQEDSAVYLCASTPNRWGEEETQYFGPGTRLLVL.

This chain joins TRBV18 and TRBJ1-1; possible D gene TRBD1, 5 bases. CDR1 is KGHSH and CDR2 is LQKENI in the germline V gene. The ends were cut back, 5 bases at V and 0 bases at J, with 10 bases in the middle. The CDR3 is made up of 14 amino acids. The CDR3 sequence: CASSEQVMNTEAFF. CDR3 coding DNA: TGTGCCAGCTCAGAACAGGTTATGAACACTGAAGCTTTCTTT.

The CDR3 nucleotides are TGTGCCAGCAGTGAAGGGGGGGCCAATAGTCAGCCCCAGCATTTT. Translation: CASSEGGANSQPQHF. V usage is TRBV6-1 and J usage is TRBJ1-5, with a weak D call TRBD1 (6 bases). V was pared by 1 base and J by 6 bases, with 13 bases between. Germline V gene sequence: CDR1 MNHNS, CDR2 SASEGT. CDR3 length: 15 residues.

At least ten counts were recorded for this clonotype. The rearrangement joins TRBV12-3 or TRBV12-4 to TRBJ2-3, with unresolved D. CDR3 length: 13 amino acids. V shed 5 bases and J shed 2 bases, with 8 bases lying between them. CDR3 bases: TGTGCCAGCAGTGGGCAGAACACAGATACGCAGTATTTT. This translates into CASSGQNTDTQYF.

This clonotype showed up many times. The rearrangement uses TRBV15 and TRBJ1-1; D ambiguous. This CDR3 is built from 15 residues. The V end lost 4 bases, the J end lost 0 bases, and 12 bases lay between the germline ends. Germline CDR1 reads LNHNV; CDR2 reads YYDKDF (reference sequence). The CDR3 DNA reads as TGTGCCACCAGCACCCCCGGCGGGTTGAACACTGAAGCTTTCTTT. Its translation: CATSTPGGLNTEAFF. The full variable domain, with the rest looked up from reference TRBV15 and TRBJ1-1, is DAMVIQNPRYQVTQFGKPVTLSCSQTLNHNVMYWYQQKSSQAPKLLFHYYDKDFNNEADTPDNFQSRRPNTSFCFLDIRSPGLGDTAMYLCATSTPGGLNTEAFFGQGTRLTVV.

Here the CDR3 reads CSALLPDRPTYEQYF. CDR3 bases: TGCAGTGCTCTCCTACCGGACAGGCCGACCTACGAGCAGTACTTC. The gene calls are TRBV20-1 and TRBJ2-7; 7 nucleotides align to TRBD1. J lost 2 bases, V lost 5 bases, and 12 bases had no gene match. The CDR3 covers 15 residues. Germline values: CDR1 DFQATT, CDR2 SNEGSKA (reference sequence).

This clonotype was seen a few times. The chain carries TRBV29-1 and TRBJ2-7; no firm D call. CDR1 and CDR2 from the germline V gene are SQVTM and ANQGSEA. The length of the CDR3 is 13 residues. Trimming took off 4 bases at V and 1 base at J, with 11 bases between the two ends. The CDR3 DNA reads TGCAGCGTTGTTCCCCAGGAATCCTACGAGCAGTACTTC. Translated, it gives CSVVPQESYEQYF.

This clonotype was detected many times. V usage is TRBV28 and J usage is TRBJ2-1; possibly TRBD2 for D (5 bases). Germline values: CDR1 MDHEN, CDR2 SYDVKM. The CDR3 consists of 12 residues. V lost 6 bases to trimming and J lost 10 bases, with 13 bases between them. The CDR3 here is CASSRRTHEQFF. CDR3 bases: TGTGCCAGCAGCAGGAGGACTCACGAGCAGTTCTTC.

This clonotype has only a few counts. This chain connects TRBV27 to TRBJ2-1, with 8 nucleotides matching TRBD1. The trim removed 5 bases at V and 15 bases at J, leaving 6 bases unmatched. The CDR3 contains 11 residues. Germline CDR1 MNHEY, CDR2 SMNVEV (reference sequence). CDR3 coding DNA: TGTGCCAGCAGTACCGGACAGGGACGGTTCTTC. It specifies CASSTGQGRFF.

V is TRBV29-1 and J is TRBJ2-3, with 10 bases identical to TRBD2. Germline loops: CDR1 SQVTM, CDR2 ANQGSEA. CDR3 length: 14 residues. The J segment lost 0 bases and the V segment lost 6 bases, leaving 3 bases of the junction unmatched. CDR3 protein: CSVWTSGSTDTQYF. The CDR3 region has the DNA TGCAGCGTCTGGACTAGCGGTAGCACAGATACGCAGTATTTT.

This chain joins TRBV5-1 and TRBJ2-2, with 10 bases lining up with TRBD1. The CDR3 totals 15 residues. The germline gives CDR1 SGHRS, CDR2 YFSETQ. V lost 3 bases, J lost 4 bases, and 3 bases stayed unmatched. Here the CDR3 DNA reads TGCGCCAGCAGCTCGACAGGGGGCTTCACCGGGGAGCTGTTTTTT. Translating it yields CASSSTGGFTGELFF.

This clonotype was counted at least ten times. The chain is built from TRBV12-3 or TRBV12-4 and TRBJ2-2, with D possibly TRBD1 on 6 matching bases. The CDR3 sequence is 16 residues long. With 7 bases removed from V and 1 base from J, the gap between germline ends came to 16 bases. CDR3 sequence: CASTQGHFLNTGELFF. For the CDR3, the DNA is TGTGCCAGCACCCAGGGACATTTTCTGAACACCGGGGAGCTGTTTTTT.

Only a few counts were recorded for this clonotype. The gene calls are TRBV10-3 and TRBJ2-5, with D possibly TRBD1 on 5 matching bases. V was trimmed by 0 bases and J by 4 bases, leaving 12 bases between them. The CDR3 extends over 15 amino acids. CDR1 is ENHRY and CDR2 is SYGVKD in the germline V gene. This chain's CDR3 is CAISESVRAGETQYF. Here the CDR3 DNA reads TGTGCCATCAGTGAGTCTGTCAGGGCTGGAGAGACCCAGTACTTC.

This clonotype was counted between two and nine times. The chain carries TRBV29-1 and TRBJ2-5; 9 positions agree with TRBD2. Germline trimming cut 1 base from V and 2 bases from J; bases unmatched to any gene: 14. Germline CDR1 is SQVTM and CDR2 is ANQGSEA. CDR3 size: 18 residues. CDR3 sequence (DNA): TGCAGCGTTGAAGTGTGGGAGCTAGCGGGACCACAGCAAGAGACCCAGTACTTC. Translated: CSVEVWELAGPQQETQYF.

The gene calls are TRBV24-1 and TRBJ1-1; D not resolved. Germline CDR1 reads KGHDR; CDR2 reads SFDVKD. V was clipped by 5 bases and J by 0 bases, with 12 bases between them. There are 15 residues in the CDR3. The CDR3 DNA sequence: TGTGCCACCAGTGTTGCAGTTGGGGTGAACACTGAAGCTTTCTTT. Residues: CATSVAVGVNTEAFF.

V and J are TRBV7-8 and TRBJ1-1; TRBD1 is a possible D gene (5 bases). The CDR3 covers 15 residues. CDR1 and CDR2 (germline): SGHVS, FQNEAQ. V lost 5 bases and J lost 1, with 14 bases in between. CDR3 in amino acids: CASSLGARGNTEAFF. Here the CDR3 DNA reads TGTGCCAGCAGCCTCGGGGCCCGAGGGAACACTGAAGCTTTCTTT.